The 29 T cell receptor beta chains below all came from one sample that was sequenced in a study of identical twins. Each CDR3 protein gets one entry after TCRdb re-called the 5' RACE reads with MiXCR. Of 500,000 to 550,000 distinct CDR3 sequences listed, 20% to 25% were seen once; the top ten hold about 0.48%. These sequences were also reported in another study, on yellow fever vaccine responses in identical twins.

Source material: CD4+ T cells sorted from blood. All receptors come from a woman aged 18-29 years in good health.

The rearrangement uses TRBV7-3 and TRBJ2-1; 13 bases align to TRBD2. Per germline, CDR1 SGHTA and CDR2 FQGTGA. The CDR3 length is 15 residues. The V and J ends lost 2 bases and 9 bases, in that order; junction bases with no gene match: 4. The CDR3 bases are TGTGCCAGCAGCTTAGCTACTAGCGGGGGGGGTGAGCAGTTCTTC. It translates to CASSLATSGGGEQFF.

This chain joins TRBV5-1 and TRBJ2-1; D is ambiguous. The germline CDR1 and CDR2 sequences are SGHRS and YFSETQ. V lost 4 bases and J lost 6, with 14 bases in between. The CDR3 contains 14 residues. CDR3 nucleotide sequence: TGCGCCAGCAGCCTGGACGGAGACCTCAATGAGCAGTTCTTC. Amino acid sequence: CASSLDGDLNEQFF.

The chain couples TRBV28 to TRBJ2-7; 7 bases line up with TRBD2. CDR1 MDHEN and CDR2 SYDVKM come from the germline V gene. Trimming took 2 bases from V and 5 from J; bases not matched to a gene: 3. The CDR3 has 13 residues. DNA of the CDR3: TGTGCCAGCAGTTTAGCGGGAGCCAACGAGCAGTACTTC. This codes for CASSLAGANEQYF.

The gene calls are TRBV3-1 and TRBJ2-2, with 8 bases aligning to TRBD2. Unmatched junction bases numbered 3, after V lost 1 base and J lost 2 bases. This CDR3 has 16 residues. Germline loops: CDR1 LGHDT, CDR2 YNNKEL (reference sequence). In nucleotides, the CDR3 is TGTGCCAGCAGCCAAGTCCGGACTAGCAACACCGGGGAGCTGTTTTTT. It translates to CASSQVRTSNTGELFF.

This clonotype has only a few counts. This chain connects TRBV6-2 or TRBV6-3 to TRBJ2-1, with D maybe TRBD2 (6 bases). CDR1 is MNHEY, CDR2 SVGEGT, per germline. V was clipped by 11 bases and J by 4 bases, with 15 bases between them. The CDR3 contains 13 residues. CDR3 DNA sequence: TGTGCCGGGGGGAGTCCCCTTTACAATGAGCAGTTCTTC. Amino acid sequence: CAGGSPLYNEQFF.

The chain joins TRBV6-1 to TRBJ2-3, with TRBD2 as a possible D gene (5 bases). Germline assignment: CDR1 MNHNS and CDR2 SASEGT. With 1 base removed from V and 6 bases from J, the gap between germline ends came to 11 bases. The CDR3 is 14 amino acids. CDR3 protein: CASSEGTTRDTQYF. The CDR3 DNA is TGTGCCAGCAGTGAAGGGACCACTAGGGATACGCAGTATTTT.

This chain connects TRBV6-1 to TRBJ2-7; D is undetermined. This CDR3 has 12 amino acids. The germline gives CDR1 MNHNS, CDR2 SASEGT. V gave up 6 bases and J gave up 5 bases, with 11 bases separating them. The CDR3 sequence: CASRIPTHEQYF. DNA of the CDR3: TGTGCCAGCAGGATCCCCACCCACGAGCAGTACTTC.

The CDR3 protein is CSAQDGTNTEAFF. CDR3 sequence (DNA): TGCAGTGCTCAAGACGGAACCAACACTGAAGCTTTCTTT. The chain has TRBV20-1 and TRBJ1-1, with D unresolved. The CDR3 length is 13 residues. The V end lost 5 bases, the J end lost 2 bases, and 12 bases lay between the germline ends. Germline-derived CDR1 and CDR2 are DFQATT and SNEGSKA (reference sequence).

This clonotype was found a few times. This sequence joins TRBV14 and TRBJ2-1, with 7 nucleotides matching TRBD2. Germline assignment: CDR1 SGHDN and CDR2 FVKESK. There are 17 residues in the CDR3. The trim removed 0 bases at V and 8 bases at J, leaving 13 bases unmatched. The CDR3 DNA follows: TGTGCCAGCAGCCAAGATCTCCCTAATGCGGGAGTCGATGAGCAGTTCTTC. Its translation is CASSQDLPNAGVDEQFF. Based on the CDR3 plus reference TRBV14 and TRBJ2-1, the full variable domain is EAGVTQFPSHSVIEKGQTVTLRCDPISGHDNLYWYRRVMGKEIKFLLHFVKESKQDESGMPNNRFLAERTGGTYSTLKVQPAELEDSGVYFCASSQDLPNAGVDEQFFGPGTRLTVL.

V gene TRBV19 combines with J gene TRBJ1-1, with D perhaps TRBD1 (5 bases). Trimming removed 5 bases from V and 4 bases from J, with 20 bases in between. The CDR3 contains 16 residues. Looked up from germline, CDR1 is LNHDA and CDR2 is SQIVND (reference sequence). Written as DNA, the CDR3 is TGTGCCAGTAGTCCAATGGGCCAGGGTAGGGGCACTGAAGCTTTCTTT. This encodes CASSPMGQGRGTEAFF. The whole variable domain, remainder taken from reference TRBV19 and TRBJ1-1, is DGGITQSPKYLFRKEGQNVTLSCEQNLNHDAMYWYRQDPGQGLRLIYYSQIVNDFQKGDIAEGYSVSREKKESFPLTVTSAQKNPTAFYLCASSPMGQGRGTEAFFGQGTRLTVV.

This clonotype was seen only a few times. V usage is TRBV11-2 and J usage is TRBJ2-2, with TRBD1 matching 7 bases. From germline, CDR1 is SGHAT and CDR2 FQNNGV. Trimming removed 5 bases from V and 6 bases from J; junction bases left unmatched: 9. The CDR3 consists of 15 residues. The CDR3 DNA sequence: TGTGCCAGCAGCCCTTTGACAGGGTTGGCCGGGGAGCTGTTTTTT. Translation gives CASSPLTGLAGELFF.

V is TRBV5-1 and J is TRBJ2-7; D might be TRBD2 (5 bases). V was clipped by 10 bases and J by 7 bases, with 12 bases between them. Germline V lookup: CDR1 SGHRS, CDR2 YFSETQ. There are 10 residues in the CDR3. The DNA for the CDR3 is TGCGCCGCCCTGGGGAGAGAGCAGTACGTC. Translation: CAALGREQYV.

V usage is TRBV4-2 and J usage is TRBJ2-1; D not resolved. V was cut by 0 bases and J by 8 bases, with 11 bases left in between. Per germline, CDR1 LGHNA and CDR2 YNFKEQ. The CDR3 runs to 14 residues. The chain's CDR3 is CASSQDGNSYEQFF. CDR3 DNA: TGTGCCAGCAGCCAAGATGGGAACAGCTATGAGCAGTTCTTC.

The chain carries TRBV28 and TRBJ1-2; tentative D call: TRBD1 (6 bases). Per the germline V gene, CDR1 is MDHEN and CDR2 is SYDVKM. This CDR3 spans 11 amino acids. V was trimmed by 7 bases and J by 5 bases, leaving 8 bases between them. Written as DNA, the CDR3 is TGTGCCAGCAATCAGGGGTATGGCTACACCTTC. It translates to CASNQGYGYTF.

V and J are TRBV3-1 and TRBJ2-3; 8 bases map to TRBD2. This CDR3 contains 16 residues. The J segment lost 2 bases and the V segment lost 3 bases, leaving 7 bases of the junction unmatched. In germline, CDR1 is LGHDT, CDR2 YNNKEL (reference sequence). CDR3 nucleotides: TGTGCCAGCAGCCATTCCAGCGGGGGAGACACAGATACGCAGTATTTT. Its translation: CASSHSSGGDTDTQYF.

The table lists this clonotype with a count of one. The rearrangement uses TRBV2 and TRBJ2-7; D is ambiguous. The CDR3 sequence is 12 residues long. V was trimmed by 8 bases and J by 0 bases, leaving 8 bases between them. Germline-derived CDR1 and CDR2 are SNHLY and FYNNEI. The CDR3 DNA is TGTGCCAGCCAAATCCCCTCCTACGAGCAGTACTTC. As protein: CASQIPSYEQYF.

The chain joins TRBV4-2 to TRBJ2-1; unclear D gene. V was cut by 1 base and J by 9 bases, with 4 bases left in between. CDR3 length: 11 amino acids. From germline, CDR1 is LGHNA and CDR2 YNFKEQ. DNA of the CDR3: TGTGCCAGCAGCCAAGTCGCTGAGCAGTTCTTC. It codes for CASSQVAEQFF.

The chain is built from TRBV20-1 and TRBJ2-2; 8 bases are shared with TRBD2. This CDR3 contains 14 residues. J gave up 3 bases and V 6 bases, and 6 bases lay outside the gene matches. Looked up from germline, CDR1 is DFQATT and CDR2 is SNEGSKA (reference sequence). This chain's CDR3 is CSAGRGGDTGELFF. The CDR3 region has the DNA TGCAGTGCCGGCCGGGGGGGAGACACCGGGGAGCTGTTTTTT.

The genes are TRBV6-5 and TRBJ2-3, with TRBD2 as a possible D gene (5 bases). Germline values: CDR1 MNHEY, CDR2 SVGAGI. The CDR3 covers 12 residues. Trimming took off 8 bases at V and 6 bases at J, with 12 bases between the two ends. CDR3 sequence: CASGGFEDTQYF. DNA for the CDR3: TGTGCCAGCGGCGGGTTTGAGGATACGCAGTATTTT.

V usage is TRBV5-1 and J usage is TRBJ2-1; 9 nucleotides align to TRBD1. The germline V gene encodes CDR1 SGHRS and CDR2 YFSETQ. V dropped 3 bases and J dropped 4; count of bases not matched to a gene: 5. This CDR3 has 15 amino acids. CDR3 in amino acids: CASSSSGTGYNEQFF. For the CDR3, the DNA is TGCGCCAGCAGCTCCTCAGGGACAGGGTACAATGAGCAGTTCTTC.

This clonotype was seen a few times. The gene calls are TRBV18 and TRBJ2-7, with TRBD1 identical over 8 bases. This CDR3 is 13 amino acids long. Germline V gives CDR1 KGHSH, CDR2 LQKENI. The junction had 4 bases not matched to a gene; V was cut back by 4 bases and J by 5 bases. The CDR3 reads CASSRTGIHEQYF. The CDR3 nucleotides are TGTGCCAGCTCACGGACAGGGATCCACGAGCAGTACTTC.

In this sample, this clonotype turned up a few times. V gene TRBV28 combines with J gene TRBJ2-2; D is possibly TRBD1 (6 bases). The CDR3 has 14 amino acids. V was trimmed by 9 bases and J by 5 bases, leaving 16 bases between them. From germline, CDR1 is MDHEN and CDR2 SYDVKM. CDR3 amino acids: CASRQVQWTGELFF. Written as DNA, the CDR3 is TGTGCCAGTCGACAGGTTCAGTGGACCGGGGAGCTGTTTTTT.

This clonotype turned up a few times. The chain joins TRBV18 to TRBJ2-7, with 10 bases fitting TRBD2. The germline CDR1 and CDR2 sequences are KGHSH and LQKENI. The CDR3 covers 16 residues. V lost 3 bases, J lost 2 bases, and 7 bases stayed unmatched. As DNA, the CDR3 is TGTGCCAGCTCACCCCAACCTAGCGGGGGAACCTACGAGCAGTACTTC. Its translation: CASSPQPSGGTYEQYF.

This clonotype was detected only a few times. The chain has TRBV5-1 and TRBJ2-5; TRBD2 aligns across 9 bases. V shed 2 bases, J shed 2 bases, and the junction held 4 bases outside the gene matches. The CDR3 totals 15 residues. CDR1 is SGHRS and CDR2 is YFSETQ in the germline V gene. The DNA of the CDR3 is TGCGCCAGCAGCTTAGTGCTAGCGGGACAAGAGACCCAGTACTTC. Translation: CASSLVLAGQETQYF.

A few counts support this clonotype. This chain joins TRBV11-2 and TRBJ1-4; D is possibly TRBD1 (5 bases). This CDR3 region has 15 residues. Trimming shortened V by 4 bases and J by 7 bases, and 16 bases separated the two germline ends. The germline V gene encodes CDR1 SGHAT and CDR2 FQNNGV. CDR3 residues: CASSWAGTASEKLFF. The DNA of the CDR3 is TGTGCCAGCAGCTGGGCGGGGACCGCCAGTGAAAAACTGTTTTTT.

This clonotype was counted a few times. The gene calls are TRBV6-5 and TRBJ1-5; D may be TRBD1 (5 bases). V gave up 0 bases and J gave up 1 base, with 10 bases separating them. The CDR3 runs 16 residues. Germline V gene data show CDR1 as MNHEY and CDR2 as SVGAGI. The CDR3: CASSYSGAGSNQPQHF. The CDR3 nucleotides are TGTGCCAGCAGTTACTCTGGGGCAGGGAGCAATCAGCCCCAGCATTTT.

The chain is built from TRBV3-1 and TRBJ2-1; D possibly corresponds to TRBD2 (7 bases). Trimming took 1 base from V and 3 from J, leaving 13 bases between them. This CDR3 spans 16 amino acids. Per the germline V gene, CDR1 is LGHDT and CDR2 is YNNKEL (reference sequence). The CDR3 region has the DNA TGTGCCAGCAGCCAAGTAGGGGGGGTCCGCTACAATGAGCAGTTCTTC. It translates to CASSQVGGVRYNEQFF.

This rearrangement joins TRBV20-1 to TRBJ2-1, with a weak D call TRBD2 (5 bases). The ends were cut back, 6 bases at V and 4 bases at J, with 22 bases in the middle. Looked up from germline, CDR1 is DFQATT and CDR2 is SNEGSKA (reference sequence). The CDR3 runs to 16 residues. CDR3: CSADRKIPGNYNEQFF. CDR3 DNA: TGCAGTGCCGACCGGAAGATCCCCGGGAATTACAATGAGCAGTTCTTC.

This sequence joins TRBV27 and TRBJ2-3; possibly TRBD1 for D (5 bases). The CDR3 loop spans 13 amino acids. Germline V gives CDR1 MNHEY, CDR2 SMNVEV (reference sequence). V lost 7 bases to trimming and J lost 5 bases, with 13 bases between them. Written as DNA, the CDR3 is TGTGCCAGCACCTTCCGTAGGGGAGATACGCAGTATTTT. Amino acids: CASTFRRGDTQYF.